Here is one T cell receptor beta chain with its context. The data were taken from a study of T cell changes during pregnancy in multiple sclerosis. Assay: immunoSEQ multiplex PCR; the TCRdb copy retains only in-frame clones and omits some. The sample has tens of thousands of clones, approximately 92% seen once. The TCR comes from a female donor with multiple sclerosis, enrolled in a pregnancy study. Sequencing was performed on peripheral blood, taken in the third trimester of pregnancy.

The CDR3 nucleotides read TGTGCCAGCAGTCCCTCCCGGACTAGGGGAAACATTCAGTACTTC. It specifies CASSPSRTRGNIQYF. This chain connects TRBV11-2 to TRBJ2-4; the match to TRBD2 covers 7 bases. The CDR3 has 15 amino acids. From germline, CDR1 is SGHAT and CDR2 FQNNGV. Trimming took 6 bases from V and 6 from J; bases not matched to a gene: 11.